What follows describes a single T cell receptor beta chain. Method: immunoSEQ multiplex PCR; TCRdb's copy keeps in-frame clones and lacks some. Of over 35,000 clones listed, roughly 83% are singletons. This specimen belongs to a study of blood T cell repertoires in COVID-19. This receptor was taken from a human donor with acute or convalescent COVID-19. The donor label of this sample is uncertain. Sequencing input: peripheral blood.

CDR3 coding DNA: TGTGCCACCCGAGGGGGCCCAGACATGGGTGAGCAGTTCTTC. Translated, it gives CATRGGPDMGEQFF. This rearrangement joins TRBV24-1 to TRBJ2-1, with 7 bases matching TRBD1. CDR1 and CDR2 (germline): KGHDR, SFDVKD. The CDR3 is 14 residues long. V was clipped by 9 bases and J by 9 bases; unmatched bases: 13.